Sequencing of this T cell receptor (beta chain) was carried out in a study of CD8+CD57+ T cells in acquired aplastic anemia. About the research overall: DNA from sorted CD4+ and CD8+ cells averaged about 3.2 ug. Where healthy donors were concerned, CD4+ cells averaged around 9.9 million reads.

Trimming took off 6 bases at V and 4 bases at J, with 16 bases between the two ends. The CDR3 is 14 residues long. Germline V gene data show CDR1 as DFQATT and CDR2 as SNEGSKA (reference sequence). For CDR3 and TCR beta VDJ profiling, genomic DNA was the template used. A single record per CDR3 protein comes from TCRdb applying MiXCR to the reads. The top ten clones hold roughly 15% of a sample with around 190,000 distinct CDR3 sequences, 50% to 55% of them seen once. The chain joins TRBV20-1 to TRBJ2-1, with D perhaps TRBD1 (6 bases). This sequence was found in a human donor in good health, serving as a control. Material: sorted CD4+, CD8+, or CD8+CD57+ T cells (not recorded which) from PBMCs. In DNA, the CDR3 is TGCAGTGCCATCAGTCCGGGACAATACAATGAGCAGTTCTTC. This sequence encodes CSAISPGQYNEQFF.